This is a list of T cell receptor beta chains from one sample in a study of blood T cell repertoires in COVID-19. Data came from immunoSEQ multiplex PCR; TCRdb stores just in-frame clones and leaves some out. Of about 260,000 clones in the sample, around 88% were seen once. The sequenced material came from PBMCs or T cells enriched from blood (not recorded which). These receptors were obtained from a middle-aged woman with acute COVID-19. CDR3s include the opening cysteine and the closing phenylalanine or tryptophan. D genes are given only for firm matches. Expanded clones are given a class, and other clones once, few, many or no size at all.

abundance,d_gene,j_gene,v_gene,CDR3nt,CDR3aa
.,.,TRBJ1-5,TRBV4-2,TGTGCCAGCAGCCAAGCGACCCCAGGTCCTGAGTATAGCAATCAGCCCCAGCATTTT,CASSQATPGPEYSNQPQHF
.,.,TRBJ2-1,TRBV12-3/TRBV12-4,TGTGCCAGCACCCGCGACCGCCCGGGTGAGCAGTTCTTC,CASTRDRPGEQFF
once,.,TRBJ2-5,TRBV6-1,TGTGCCAGCAGTGAAGCGTGGGCAGAGACCCAGTACTTC,CASSEAWAETQYF
.,.,TRBJ2-1,TRBV20-1,TGCAGTGCTGGGACTGGCAATGAGCAGTTCTTC,CSAGTGNEQFF
once,TRBD2,TRBJ2-2,TRBV7-6,TGTGCCAGCAGCTTTGGGCGGGAGTTAGTTGGGGAGCTGTTTTTT,CASSFGRELVGELFF
.,TRBD1,TRBJ1-3,TRBV5-6,TGTGCCAGCAGCTTACGACAGGGCGCAGGAAACACCATATATTTT,CASSLRQGAGNTIYF
.,TRBD2,TRBJ2-1,TRBV19,TGTGCCAGTAGTCCGAAAACTAGCGGGGGGCTCAATGAGCAGTTCTTC,CASSPKTSGGLNEQFF
.,.,TRBJ1-1,TRBV20-1,TGCAGTGCTAGTCAGACTTTGAATCGGATGAACACTGAAGCTTTCTTT,CSASQTLNRMNTEAFF
.,.,TRBJ2-1,TRBV5-6,TGTGCCAGCAGCTTGGCCTGGCGGAGCTCCTACAATGAGCAGTTCTTC,CASSLAWRSSYNEQFF
once,TRBD1,TRBJ2-3,TRBV5-5,TGTGCCAGCAGCTTGGTCGCCGGGACAGCCACCACAGATACGCAGTATTTT,CASSLVAGTATTDTQYF
.,.,TRBJ2-7,TRBV27,TGTGCCAGCAGTTTGTCAGGGGACTCCTACGAGCAGTACTTC,CASSLSGDSYEQYF
.,.,TRBJ1-1,TRBV11-3,TGTGCCAGCAGCTTAGACCTTTTAGGAGCTGAAGCTTTCTTT,CASSLDLLGAEAFF
.,.,TRBJ1-5,TRBV7-9,TGTGCCAGCAGCTTAGTCAGCGACAATCAGCCCCAGCATTTT,CASSLVSDNQPQHF
.,TRBD1,TRBJ1-1,TRBV11-2,TGTGCCAGCAGGGACCGGGACAGGGACACTGAAGCTTTCTTT,CASRDRDRDTEAFF
.,.,TRBJ2-7,TRBV28,TGTGCCAGCAGTTTAGGGGGCGAGACCTACGAGCAGTACTTC,CASSLGGETYEQYF
.,.,TRBJ1-4,TRBV18,TGTGCCAGCTCACCGATCACCGAACTAGGGGAAAAACTGTTTTTT,CASSPITELGEKLFF
.,.,TRBJ1-2,TRBV4-1,TGCGCCAGCAGCCCAAACGCGGGGGTGGAAAGCTATGGCTACACCTTC,CASSPNAGVESYGYTF
.,.,TRBJ1-1,TRBV29-1,TGCAGCGTGTCCGGCGGGTGGGGCACTGAAGCTTTCTTT,CSVSGGWGTEAFF
.,.,TRBJ2-7,TRBV10-3,TGTGCCATCCGGGACTCATCCTACGAGCAGTACTTC,CAIRDSSYEQYF
.,TRBD1,TRBJ1-3,TRBV18,TGTGCCAGCTCACCCGCGGGACAGGGGTCTGGAAACACCATATATTTT,CASSPAGQGSGNTIYF
.,TRBD1,TRBJ2-3,TRBV7-9,TGTGCCAGCAGCTTTACAGGGGTGGCAGATACGCAGTATTTT,CASSFTGVADTQYF
.,.,TRBJ1-5,TRBV6-1,TGTGCCAGCAGTGACAGTTGGGAGCCACAGCCCCAGCATTTT,CASSDSWEPQPQHF
.,.,TRBJ2-5,TRBV5-1,TGCGCCAGCAGGACAGCACAAGAGACCCAGTACTTC,CASRTAQETQYF
once,.,TRBJ1-4,TRBV28,TGTGCCAGCCGCATACCCGGCGCGGCTAATGAAAAACTGTTTTTT,CASRIPGAANEKLFF
once,TRBD1,TRBJ2-5,TRBV7-9,TGTGCCAGCAGCTCCGCAGGGGGACAAGAGACCCAGTACTTC,CASSSAGGQETQYF
.,TRBD1,TRBJ1-6,TRBV6-5,TGTGCCAGCAGGGACAGGGTGCATTGGGCCCTCCACTTT,CASRDRVHWALHF
.,.,TRBJ1-2,TRBV7-2,TGTGCCAGCAGCTTAGCTCCAGACTACTATGGCTACACCTTC,CASSLAPDYYGYTF
.,.,TRBJ2-3,TRBV6-2/TRBV6-3,TGTGCCAGCAGTTACATCTCTAGCGCAGATACGCAGTATTTT,CASSYISSADTQYF
.,.,TRBJ1-2,TRBV9,TGTGCCAGCAGCGTAGGGAGGAGTGGGGGCTACACCTTC,CASSVGRSGGYTF
.,.,TRBJ1-4,TRBV30,TGTGCCTGGAGTCCCTCGAATGAAAAACTGTTTTTT,CAWSPSNEKLFF
.,.,TRBJ2-2,TRBV2,TGTGCCAGCAGCGGTCAAGCGGCGAACACCGGGGAGCTGTTTTTT,CASSGQAANTGELFF
.,.,TRBJ1-4,TRBV29-1,TGCAGCGTTCCGGGACGCGGGGGTGGAAAACTGTTTTTT,CSVPGRGGGKLFF
.,.,TRBJ2-3,TRBV11-2,TGTGCCAGCAGCTGGTCGGACAGAAGCACAGATACGCAGTATTTT,CASSWSDRSTDTQYF
.,TRBD1,TRBJ1-4,TRBV7-9,TGTGCCAGCAGCCGATGGGACAGTGAGGAAAAACTGTTTTTT,CASSRWDSEEKLFF
.,TRBD1,TRBJ2-1,TRBV28,TGTGCCAGCAGCCAGGGGGATTCCTACAATGAGCAGTTCTTC,CASSQGDSYNEQFF
.,TRBD1,TRBJ1-5,TRBV6-4,TGTGCCAGCAGTCAGGGGGCTGGCAATCAGCCCCAGCATTTT,CASSQGAGNQPQHF
once,.,TRBJ2-6,TRBV20-1,TGCAGTGCTAGTCCCTTCTCTGGGGCCAACGTCCTGACTTTC,CSASPFSGANVLTF
once,TRBD1,TRBJ1-4,TRBV12-3/TRBV12-4,TGTGCCAGCGGGGGACAGGGCGAAAAACTGTTTTTT,CASGGQGEKLFF
few,.,TRBJ1-5,TRBV30,TGTGCCTGGAGTGTTGGAGGGTTTGGCAATCAGCCCCAGCATTTT,CAWSVGGFGNQPQHF
.,.,TRBJ2-1,TRBV5-1,TGCGCCAGCAGCCGTCGATCTAGCAGCTCCTACAATGAGCAGTTCTTC,CASSRRSSSSYNEQFF
.,.,TRBJ1-1,TRBV6-5,TGTGCCAGCAGTTACTTCGGGGAGGGGACTGAAGCTTTCTTT,CASSYFGEGTEAFF
.,.,TRBJ2-1,TRBV14,TGTGCCAGCAGCCAAGGTCAACGGGAAATCTACAATGAGCAGTTCTTC,CASSQGQREIYNEQFF
few,TRBD1,TRBJ1-1,TRBV5-6,TGTGCCAGCAACCGGTTTGACAGGGAAACTGAAGCTTTCTTT,CASNRFDRETEAFF
.,.,TRBJ2-1,TRBV11-3,TGTGCCAGCAGAAGTAGCCTCAGGGGTGAAAATGAGCAGTTCTTC,CASRSSLRGENEQFF
.,TRBD1,TRBJ1-2,TRBV6-4,TGTGCCAGCAGTGATTCTTCCGGGACAGGGGGCCTCTATGGCTACACCTTC,CASSDSSGTGGLYGYTF
once,.,TRBJ1-5,TRBV2,TGTGCCAGCAAGACCCTGGGGGGTAATCAGCCCCAGCATTTT,CASKTLGGNQPQHF
.,.,TRBJ2-5,TRBV7-2,TGTGCCAGCAGCACCTACAGGGCCGGGGAGACCCAGTACTTC,CASSTYRAGETQYF